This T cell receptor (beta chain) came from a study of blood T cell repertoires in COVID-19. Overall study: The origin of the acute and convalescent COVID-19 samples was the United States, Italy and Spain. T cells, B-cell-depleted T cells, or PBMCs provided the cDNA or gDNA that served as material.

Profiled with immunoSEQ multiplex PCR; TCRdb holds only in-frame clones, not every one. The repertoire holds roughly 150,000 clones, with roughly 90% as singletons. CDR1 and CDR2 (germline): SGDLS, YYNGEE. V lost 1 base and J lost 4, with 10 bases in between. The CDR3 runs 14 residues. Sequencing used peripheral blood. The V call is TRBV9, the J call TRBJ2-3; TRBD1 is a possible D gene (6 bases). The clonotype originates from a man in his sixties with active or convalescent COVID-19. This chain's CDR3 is CASSVQGQADTQYF. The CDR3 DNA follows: TGTGCCAGCAGCGTACAGGGGCAGGCAGATACGCAGTATTTT.